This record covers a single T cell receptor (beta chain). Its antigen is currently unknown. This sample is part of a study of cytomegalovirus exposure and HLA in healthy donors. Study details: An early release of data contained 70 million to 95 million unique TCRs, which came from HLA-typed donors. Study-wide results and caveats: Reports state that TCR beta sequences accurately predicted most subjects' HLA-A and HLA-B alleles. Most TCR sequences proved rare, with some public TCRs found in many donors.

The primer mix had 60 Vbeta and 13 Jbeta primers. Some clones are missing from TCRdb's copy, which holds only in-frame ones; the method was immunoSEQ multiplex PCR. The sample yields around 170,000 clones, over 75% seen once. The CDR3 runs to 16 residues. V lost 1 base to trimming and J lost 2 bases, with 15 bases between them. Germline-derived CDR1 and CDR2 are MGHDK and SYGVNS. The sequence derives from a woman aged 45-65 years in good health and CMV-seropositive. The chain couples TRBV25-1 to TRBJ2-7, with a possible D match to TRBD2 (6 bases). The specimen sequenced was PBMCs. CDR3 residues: CASSESGGSGTYEQYF. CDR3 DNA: TGTGCCAGCAGTGAATCTGGGGGTAGCGGAACCTACGAGCAGTACTTC.